This T cell receptor (beta chain) emerged from a study of metastatic and nonmetastatic thyroid tumors. Study overall: The authors compared repertoires across blood and tumor or nodule tissue from malignant and benign thyroid patients. Study-level points and caveats: Patients with malignant thyroid tumors reportedly had significantly higher TCR beta diversity than those with benign nodules, in blood and tumor.

Trimming cost V 8 bases and J 9 bases; bases outside gene matches: 8. Germline V gives CDR1 ENHRY, CDR2 SYGVKD. CDR3 length: 13 amino acids. This clone came up a few times. Its antigen is as yet unknown. This may come from a read error, since a much larger clone is one base off. Each patient went into thyroid surgery without having received any treatment. Original methodology: CDR3 differences across clinicopathological groups were used to build a distant-metastasis classifier for papillary thyroid cancer. From the PCR reads, TCRdb re-called clones with MiXCR. The V and J calls were not made by the authors but by TCRdb's processing. The sample lists 15,000 or so clones, 15% to 19% occurring once.

Sequenced: blood. This receptor was obtained from a female donor with papillary thyroid cancer or a benign thyroid nodule (not recorded which). Some clones in this sample may be carry-over from other donors' samples. The gene calls are TRBV10-3 and TRBJ2-1; 9 nucleotides match TRBD2. CDR3 sequence reads: CAIRVAGESEQFF. CDR3 nucleotide sequence: TGTGCCATCCGGGTAGCGGGAGAGAGTGAGCAGTTCTTC.